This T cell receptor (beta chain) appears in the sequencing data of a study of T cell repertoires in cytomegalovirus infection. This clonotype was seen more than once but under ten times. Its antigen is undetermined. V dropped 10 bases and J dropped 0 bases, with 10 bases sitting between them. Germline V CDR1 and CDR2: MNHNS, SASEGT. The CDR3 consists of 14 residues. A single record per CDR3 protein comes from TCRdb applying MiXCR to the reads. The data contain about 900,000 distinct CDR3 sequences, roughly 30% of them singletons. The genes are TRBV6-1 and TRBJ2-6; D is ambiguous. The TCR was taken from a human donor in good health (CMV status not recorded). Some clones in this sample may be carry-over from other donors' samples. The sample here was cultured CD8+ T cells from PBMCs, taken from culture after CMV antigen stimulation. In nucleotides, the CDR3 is TGTGCCACCGACGCAGACTCTGGGGCCAACGTCCTGACTTTC. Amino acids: CATDADSGANVLTF.